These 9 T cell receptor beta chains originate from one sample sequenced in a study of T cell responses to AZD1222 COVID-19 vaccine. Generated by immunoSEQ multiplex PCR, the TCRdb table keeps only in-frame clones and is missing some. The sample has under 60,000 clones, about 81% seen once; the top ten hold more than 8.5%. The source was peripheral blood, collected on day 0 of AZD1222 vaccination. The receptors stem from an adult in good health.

This chain's CDR3 is CASSFSGASYEQYF. The DNA of the CDR3 is TGTGCCAGCAGCTTTTCGGGCGCCTCCTACGAGCAGTACTTC. The chain combines TRBV11-2 with TRBJ2-7; unclear D gene. The CDR3 is 14 residues long. Germline V lookup: CDR1 SGHAT, CDR2 FQNNGV. V shed 3 bases and J shed 0 bases, with 9 bases lying between them.

CDR3 coding DNA: TGTGCCAGTAGTCCTAGAGGACTAAGGGAAGAGACCCAGTACTTC. It yields the protein CASSPRGLREETQYF. The rearrangement uses TRBV19 and TRBJ2-5; perhaps TRBD2 as D (6 bases). V was shortened by 5 bases and J by 3 bases, with 16 bases between the two germline ends. This CDR3 has 15 amino acids. Germline CDR1 reads LNHDA; CDR2 reads SQIVND (reference sequence).

The CDR3 is CASRTGSGNTIYF. The CDR3 nucleotides are TGTGCCAGTAGGACGGGCTCTGGAAACACCATATATTTT. V is TRBV19 and J is TRBJ1-3; no firm D call. This CDR3 has 13 residues. Trimming left V 6 bases short and J 0 bases short, with 6 bases between. CDR1 and CDR2 from the germline V gene are LNHDA and SQIVND (reference sequence).

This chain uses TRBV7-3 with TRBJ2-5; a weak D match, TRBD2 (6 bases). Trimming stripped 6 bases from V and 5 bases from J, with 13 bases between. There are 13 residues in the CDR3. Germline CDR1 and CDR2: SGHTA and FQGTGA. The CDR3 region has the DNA TGTGCCAGCAGTCCTGATGGGGGGGAGACCCAGTACTTC. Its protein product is CASSPDGGETQYF.

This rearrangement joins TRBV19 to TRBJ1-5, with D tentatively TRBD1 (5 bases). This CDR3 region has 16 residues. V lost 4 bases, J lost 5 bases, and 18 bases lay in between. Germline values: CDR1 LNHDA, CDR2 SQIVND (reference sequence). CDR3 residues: CASSNRLRGLDQPQHF. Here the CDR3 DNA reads TGTGCCAGTAGTAATCGCTTACGGGGGTTGGATCAGCCCCAGCATTTT.

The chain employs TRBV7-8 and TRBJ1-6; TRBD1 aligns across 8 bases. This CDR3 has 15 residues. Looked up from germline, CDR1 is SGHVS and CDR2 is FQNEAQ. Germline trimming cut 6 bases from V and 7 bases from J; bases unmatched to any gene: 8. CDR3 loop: CASRSTGTGNSPLHF. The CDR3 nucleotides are TGTGCCAGCAGATCAACCGGGACAGGAAATTCACCCCTCCACTTT.

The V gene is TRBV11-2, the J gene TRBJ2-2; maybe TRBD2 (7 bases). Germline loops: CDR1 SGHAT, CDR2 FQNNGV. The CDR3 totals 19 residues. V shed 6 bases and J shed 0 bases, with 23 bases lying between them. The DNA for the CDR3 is TGTGCCAGCAGACTGGGGCTCGGGGCGGGGGCCTCGAACACCGGGGAGCTGTTTTTT. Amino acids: CASRLGLGAGASNTGELFF. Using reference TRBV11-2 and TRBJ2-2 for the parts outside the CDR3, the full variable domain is EAGVAQSPRYKIIEKRQSVAFWCNPISGHATLYWYQQILGQGPKLLIQFQNNGVVDDSQLPKDRFSAERLKGVDSTLKIQPAKLEDSAVYLCASRLGLGAGASNTGELFFGEGSRLTVL.

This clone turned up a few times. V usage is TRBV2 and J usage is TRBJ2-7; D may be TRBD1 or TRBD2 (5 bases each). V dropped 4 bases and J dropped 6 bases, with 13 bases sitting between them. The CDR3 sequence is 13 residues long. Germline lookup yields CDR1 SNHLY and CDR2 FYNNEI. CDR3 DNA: TGTGCCAGCAGTGGAGAGAGGGGTAGCGAGCAGTACTTC. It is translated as CASSGERGSEQYF.

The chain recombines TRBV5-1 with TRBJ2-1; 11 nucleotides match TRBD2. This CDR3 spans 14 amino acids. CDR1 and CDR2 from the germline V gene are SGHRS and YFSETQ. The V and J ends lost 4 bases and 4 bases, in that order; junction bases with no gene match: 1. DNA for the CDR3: TGCGCCAGCAGCCCTAGCGGGGGGTACAATGAGCAGTTCTTC. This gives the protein CASSPSGGYNEQFF.